This T cell receptor beta chain comes out of a study of cytomegalovirus exposure and HLA in healthy donors (dated by TCRdb to 2016 to 2017). With regard to the full study: An earlier analysis of approximately 640 of the donors reported approximately 270 Gb of sequence data and 100 million to 130 million unique TCR beta sequences from 190 million or so T cells. An early release covering roughly 580 HLA-typed donors comprised approximately 300 gigabases of sequencing data and 85 million to 100 million unique TCR sequences. Of the roughly 400 genotyped donors, around 81% fell in the genetic ancestry cluster associated with self-reported Caucasian donors. The aim of the study was to test whether cataloging public T cell receptors could identify signatures of past pathogen exposure. The study used immunosequencing to profile the T cell repertoires of 666 subjects and linked those repertoires to cytomegalovirus serostatus. Besides the first cohort of roughly 660 subjects, a separate validation cohort made up of roughly 130 different subjects was used. The study combined high-throughput TCR immunosequencing, statistical association of individual TCRs with disease status, and machine learning to predict cytomegalovirus infection status. A later analysis re-examined previously published TCR beta repertoires from several hundred donors and added high-resolution HLA genotyping to investigate patterns of TCR occurrence. In the later analysis, no new phenotypic data were used to find candidate immune exposures; instead, reliance was placed on TCR beta sequences and their occurrence across donors. In an earlier analysis of over 550 of the donors, high-throughput TCR beta sequencing was used to judge whether each TCR beta V gene segment behaved as functional or pseudogenic. Donor age, sex, ethnicity and CMV serostatus were compiled together with the repertoire data. In a later genetic analysis, genome-wide SNP genotypes for 398 of the 666 donors were used, and that subset was treated as a discovery cohort. Every repertoire in the discovery cohort had been generated on one and the same sequencing platform. HLA typing included class I and class II loci at four-digit resolution. The number of donors typed differed by locus, with roughly 620-640 for A, B, C, DRB1 and DQB1, around 500 for DQA1, 600 to 610 for DPA1, and over 400 for DPB1. Several DR-DQ haplotypes were handled as single units for association and clustering because linkage in the cohort was strong. On average, 235,054 unique TCR beta nucleotide sequences were sequenced per donor among about 400 genotyped donors of the cohort, with roughly 18% of those sequences being non-productive.

The paper as a whole reports these results and caveats: The 87-base-pair reads could not distinguish some IMGT-functional V segments, including TRBV6-2 and TRBV6-3, so those segments were excluded. A total of 150 or so TCR beta chains were listed by the study as associated with cytomegalovirus. In a later analysis, some 17,000 TCR beta sequences were associated with specific HLA alleles at a false discovery rate of 0.05. Cytomegalovirus status was reported to be diagnosed by the classifier with high specificity and sensitivity in both the original and validation cohorts. Three of the identified cytomegalovirus-associated TCR beta chains were confirmed in vitro to be specific for cytomegalovirus antigens. Across donors, most TCR sequences were observed very rarely, whereas some public TCRs were present in many individuals. In a later analysis, HLA-associated TCR beta chains were found to be more clonally expanded and to have lower generation probabilities than equally common non-associated chains. V-gene and J-gene trimming of TCR beta chains was associated with a missense DCLRE1C variant in a later genetic analysis, and the association was replicated in an independent cohort. The presence/absence analyses assumed that sequencing depth was roughly uniform across donors, and that assumption may not be true. Linkage disequilibrium might explain the correlated functional status among segregating V segments, but an unknown experimental factor could not be ruled out. A group of highly shared sequence variants was considered likely to be a technical artifact of the sequencing pipeline. Assigning TCR associations to individual alleles was difficult when HLA alleles, especially DR and DQ, strongly co-occurred. A later analysis found that most CMV-associated TCR beta chains appeared HLA-restricted, with HLA associations seemingly driven largely by CMV exposure. Roughly 15 rarely observed V segments, including chromosome 9 orphons, were excluded from the earlier analysis of several hundred of the donors because counts were too low. In a later genetic analysis, fewer N-insertions in productive TCRs were reported among donors in an Asian-associated ancestry cluster than the roughly 710-donor mean. The authors suggested that the approach could potentially be generalized to other disease states and immunological phenotypes. In a later analysis, the rate of TCR association differed among HLA loci, with DRB1 alleles having the most associated TCRs and HLA-C alleles having the fewest. In this cohort, only TCR beta chains were sequenced, and detectable features were limited by the absence of alpha or paired-chain data. HLA typing was unavailable for some donors at each locus, so association tests used only the typed subset. The only immune exposure information available for the cohort was CMV serostatus. A further reported finding was that TCR beta sequences accurately predicted the HLA-A and HLA-B alleles for most subjects in the first cohort. According to a later analysis, parvovirus B19, influenza, CMV and Epstein-Barr virus appeared linked to several top co-occurrence clusters. In an earlier analysis of around 500 of the donors, most TCR beta V segments appeared in productive rearrangements about 90% or about 30% of the time, broadly matching IMGT annotations.

The cohort was made up of 650 to 700 healthy bone marrow donors. All cohort members were sampled while nominally healthy, although unrecorded immune exposures were likely present. The donor was CMV seropositive and was included in the group of 290 or so seropositive cohort members. A peripheral blood sample was provided by each donor, and peripheral blood mononuclear cells were used for TCR beta sequencing. The Qiagen DNeasy Blood Extraction Kit was used to extract genomic DNA from the blood cell samples. The CDR3 covers 14 residues, taking in both the cysteine and the phenylalanine. Only the CDR3 part of the read is kept: 42 bases, read in frame from the first base. Based on the germline V gene, the CDR1 and CDR2 sequences are SGHRS and YFSETQ. V gives up 6 bases and J gives up 7 bases, and the segment between their germline ends measures 19 bases. Receptors were amplified or captured by the immunoSEQ multiplex PCR assay. The multiplex PCR relied on a mix of 60 forward primers for TCR Vbeta segments and 13 reverse primers for TCR Jbeta segments. Amplification of the CDR3 region of rearranged TCR beta genes was performed with a multiplex PCR assay on genomic DNA. Amplified TCR beta libraries were sequenced as 87-base-pair reads on the Illumina HiSeq System. The study's own analysis went as follows. Across the 670 or so repertoires, a later analysis counted tens of millions of unique TCR beta chains, approximately 10 million of which were shared by at least two donors. Raw reads were error-corrected and collapsed into unique sequences with a nearest-neighbor algorithm that merged closely related sequences to remove PCR and sequencing errors. V, D and J gene segments were assigned by aligning CDR3 sequences to IMGT reference sequences. For a sequence to be retained, at least a six-nucleotide match to both a V gene segment and a J gene segment was required. A rearrangement was called productive if the CDR3 had no stop codons and remained in frame with V and J, and every other rearrangement was called non-productive. Following IMGT convention, CDR3 was defined as the stretch from the second conserved V-encoded cysteine up to the conserved J-encoded phenylalanine. Sequences without an unambiguous match to a single V gene segment were excluded from the earlier analysis of a few hundred of the donors. In an earlier analysis of several hundred of the donors, a V segment was called functional when productive rearrangements were above 56.7%, and segregating when the standard deviation between donors exceeded 5%. A statistical classification framework was developed to diagnose cytomegalovirus status using the catalog of TCR beta chain sequences. In a later analysis, V and J genes were assigned by comparing TCR nucleotide sequences against IMGT/GENE-DB human TR gene sequences. In a later analysis, CDR3 sequences and most-parsimonious VDJ recombination scenarios were assigned using the TCRdist pipeline. In a later analysis, each TCR beta chain was defined by its CDR3 amino acid sequence together with its V-gene family, and reads without a unique V-gene family were excluded. To address suspected cross-contamination and a sequencing artifact, a later analysis removed roughly 640 highly shared, low-generation-probability nucleotide sequences. In a later analysis, a clonal expansion index was calculated for each public chain from normalized within-repertoire ranks of inferred template counts. In a later analysis, generation probabilities were computed with a VDJ recombination model fitted to out-of-frame rearrangements, and the resulting probabilities were checked against IGoR. In a later analysis, TCR-TCR, TCR-HLA and TCR-CMV co-occurrence was scored with hypergeometric tests, and a repertoire-size bias correction was applied to TCR pairs. To estimate false discovery rates, a later analysis permuted the HLA or CMV assignments 20 times. In a later analysis, co-occurring TCRs were grouped with DBSCAN, and TCRdist sequence similarity was added when clustering was performed within HLA-allele-positive subsets. Repertoires with fewer than 30,000 or more than 120,000 public chains were left out of co-occurrence clustering, as were about 5 repertoires with anomalous nucleotide sharing. TCRdb provides this immuneACCESS table in a form limited to in-frame rearrangements. Some clones are lacking; in checked studies, under half of them reflect an unresolved V gene, and why the rest are absent is not known. V and J calls and clone size are as listed in that table; D and trimming were resolved from the DNA. For this sample there are approximately 53,000 clones; over 70% appear just once. The ten largest clones capture 7.5% to 8.5% of the sample.

Comments on this clone: The antigen it binds to is not known. Per-nucleotide qualities are absent, and no much larger clonotype sits a single base away.

This sequence was found in a man aged 25 to 45 in good health and CMV-seropositive. In this chain, TRBV5-1 is recombined with TRBJ1-2; the D gene lacks a confident call. Sequences were obtained from PBMCs. In nucleotide form, the sequence is TGCGCCAGCACCTTTGGAGGGCTTGGGTCTGGCTACACCTTC. Its protein is CASTFGGLGSGYTF.